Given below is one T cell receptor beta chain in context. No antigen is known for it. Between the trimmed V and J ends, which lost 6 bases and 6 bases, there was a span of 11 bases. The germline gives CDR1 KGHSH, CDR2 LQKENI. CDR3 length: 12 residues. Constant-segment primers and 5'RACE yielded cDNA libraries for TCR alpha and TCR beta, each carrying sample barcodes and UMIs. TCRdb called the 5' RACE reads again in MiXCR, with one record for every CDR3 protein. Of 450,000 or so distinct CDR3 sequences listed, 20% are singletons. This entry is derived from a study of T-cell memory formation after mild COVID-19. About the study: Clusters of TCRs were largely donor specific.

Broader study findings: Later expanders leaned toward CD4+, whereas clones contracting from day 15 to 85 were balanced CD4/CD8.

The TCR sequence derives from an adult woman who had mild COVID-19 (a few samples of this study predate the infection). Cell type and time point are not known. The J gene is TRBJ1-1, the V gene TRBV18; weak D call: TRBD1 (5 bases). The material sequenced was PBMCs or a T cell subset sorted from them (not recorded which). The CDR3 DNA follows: TGTGCCAGCTCCGAGGGGAGGGCTGAAGCTTTCTTT. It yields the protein CASSEGRAEAFF.